This TCR beta chain is drawn from a study of blood T cell repertoires in COVID-19. The repertoire was sequenced with immunoSEQ multiplex PCR; TCRdb's copy has only in-frame clones and lacks some. This sample has over 200,000 clones, with 80% to 90% found just once. The CDR3 covers 13 residues. CDR1 and CDR2 (germline): MNHEY, SVGAGI. V lost 6 bases and J lost 2, with 10 bases in between. Individuals aged about 18 to 100 years were recruited from about two dozen US areas. The sample consisted of PBMCs or T cells enriched from blood (not recorded which). This TCR was sampled from a woman under 40 who had been exposed to COVID-19. The J gene is TRBJ1-2, the V gene TRBV6-5; D remains unclear. In DNA form, the CDR3 reads TGTGCCAGCAGCGCCACAAGAAACTATGGCTACACCTTC. Translating it yields CASSATRNYGYTF.